This TCR beta chain was sequenced for a study of vaccination and CD4 T cells after COVID-19. The Oncomine TCR Beta short-read assay was applied to DNA of cultured CD4+ T cells. Researchers extracted genomic DNA from CD4+ T cells that had been cultured. TCRdb fed the PCR reads into MiXCR, producing one record per CDR3 protein. The table records 20,000 to 25,000 distinct CDR3 sequences, about 59% of them present only once. Indicated treatment: approximately 9-day PBMC culture with coronavirus spike peptide pools or control peptides (ViraFEST assay). Peptide pool stimulation in ViraFEST expanded antigen-specific T cells, whose TCRs were then sequenced. As nucleocapsid antibodies were negative both before and after vaccination, the healthy vaccine recipients showed no prior SARS-CoV-2 infection. Comments on this clonotype: Its antigen is undetermined.

Material: CD4+ T cells from blood, cultured in vitro, obtained before SARS-CoV-2 vaccination. The clonotype originates from a human donor who received a COVID-19 vaccine.

The CDR3 nucleotides are TGTGCCATTGCGGGGGAACTAGCGGGGGTGCGGGGCACCGGGGAGCTGTTTTTT. This encodes CAIAGELAGVRGTGELFF. This chain uses TRBV10-3 with TRBJ2-2, with TRBD2 matching over 11 bases. This CDR3 is built from 18 residues. The V segment lost 9 bases and the J segment 4 bases; nucleotides outside the gene matches: 16. The germline gives CDR1 ENHRY, CDR2 SYGVKD.